These T cell receptor beta chains were read from a single sample in a study of blood T cell repertoires in COVID-19. Clones were read by immunoSEQ multiplex PCR, and TCRdb kept only the in-frame ones, dropping some. The table lists fewer than 300,000 clones, more than 70% of them singletons. Sequencing was done on a sample of peripheral blood. The receptor set was obtained from a woman between 45 and 60 years old with acute or convalescent COVID-19. The CDR3 runs from the conserved cysteine through the conserved F or W. The D gene is left open where the match is weak. Rows may omit the clone size; those that give it use once, few, many or a size class.

-	TRBV10-3	-	TRBJ2-3	CAIRDPGSDATDTQYF	TGTGCCATCAGGGACCCGGGGTCCGACGCCACAGATACGCAGTATTTT
-	TRBV7-9	-	TRBJ2-7	CASSLSGGVQYF	TGTGCCAGCAGCCTCTCGGGGGGCGTGCAGTACTTC
-	TRBV5-4	-	TRBJ2-6	CASSLHSSGANVLTF	TGTGCCAGCAGCTTGCACAGCTCTGGGGCCAACGTCCTGACTTTC
TRBD1	TRBV14	-	TRBJ2-7	CASSVRTGRYEQYF	TGTGCCAGCAGCGTACGGACAGGGCGATACGAGCAGTACTTC
TRBD2	TRBV6-2/TRBV6-3	-	TRBJ2-7	CASSYGSGRAYEQYF	TGTGCCAGCAGTTACGGTAGCGGGAGGGCGTACGAGCAGTACTTC
TRBD1	TRBV2	-	TRBJ2-7	CASSPTGNEQYF	TGTGCCAGCAGCCCGACAGGGAACGAGCAGTACTTC
TRBD2	TRBV28	-	TRBJ2-7	CASSLEGGLAGGYEQYF	TGTGCCAGCAGTCTAGAGGGAGGACTAGCGGGAGGATACGAGCAGTACTTC
TRBD2	TRBV10-2	once	TRBJ2-2	CASSSSGRSNTGELFF	TGCGCCAGCAGTTCGAGCGGGAGGTCGAACACCGGGGAGCTGTTTTTT
-	TRBV12-3/TRBV12-4	-	TRBJ1-1	CASSWTGNTEAFF	TGTGCCAGCAGTTGGACTGGGAACACTGAAGCTTTCTTT
-	TRBV6-4	-	TRBJ1-3	CASSEGQVGSGNTIYF	TGTGCCAGCAGTGAAGGCCAGGTCGGATCTGGAAACACCATATATTTT
-	TRBV30	-	TRBJ2-7	CAWSKQGSYSYEQYF	TGTGCCTGGAGTAAGCAGGGGTCCTACTCCTACGAGCAGTACTTC
-	TRBV7-2	-	TRBJ2-7	CASSRSQGYEQYF	TGTGCCAGCAGCCGAAGTCAGGGGTACGAGCAGTACTTC
TRBD1	TRBV7-8	-	TRBJ1-1	CASSLAGQGSTEAFF	TGTGCCAGCAGCTTAGCAGGACAGGGCAGCACTGAAGCTTTCTTT
TRBD1	TRBV27	-	TRBJ1-2	CASSLTGRYYGYTF	TGTGCCAGCAGTTTGACAGGGCGTTACTATGGCTACACCTTC
TRBD1	TRBV7-2	-	TRBJ1-6	CASSPQGQGDSPLHF	TGTGCCAGCAGCCCGCAGGGACAGGGAGATTCACCCCTCCACTTT
TRBD1	TRBV5-1	-	TRBJ2-7	CASSRGGQVVYEQYF	TGCGCCAGCAGCCGAGGTGGACAGGTCGTCTACGAGCAGTACTTC
-	TRBV5-4	few	TRBJ1-1	CASSPEEGTEAFF	TGTGCCAGCAGCCCCGAGGAGGGCACTGAAGCTTTCTTT
TRBD1	TRBV7-7	-	TRBJ2-5	CASSLEGWTGQETQYF	TGTGCCAGCAGCTTAGAGGGGTGGACAGGACAAGAGACCCAGTACTTC
TRBD2	TRBV24-1	-	TRBJ2-1	CATSDSGFKREGLNNEQFF	TGTGCCACCAGTGATTCAGGGTTTAAGCGGGAGGGCCTAAACAATGAGCAGTTCTTC
-	TRBV28	many	TRBJ1-1	CASSPFEDSLEAFF	TGTGCCAGCAGTCCTTTTGAGGACAGTTTAGAAGCTTTCTTT
TRBD2	TRBV5-1	-	TRBJ2-7	CASSLALAGTYEQYF	TGCGCCAGCAGCTTGGCCCTAGCGGGAACCTACGAGCAGTACTTC
-	TRBV28	once	TRBJ2-1	CASRSRDSRNRNEQFF	TGTGCCAGCAGGAGCCGGGACTCAAGGAACAGGAATGAGCAGTTCTTC
TRBD2	TRBV6-2/TRBV6-3	-	TRBJ2-7	CASSYSKKRGTYEQYF	TGTGCCAGCAGTTACTCCAAAAAGCGGGGTACCTACGAGCAGTACTTC
TRBD2	TRBV10-3	-	TRBJ2-7	CAISGGLQSSYEQYF	TGTGCCATCAGTGGGGGACTACAAAGCTCCTACGAGCAGTACTTC
-	TRBV18	-	TRBJ1-4	CASSPIGAGGKLFF	TGTGCCAGCTCACCCATTGGTGCCGGAGGAAAACTGTTTTTT
TRBD1	TRBV11-2	-	TRBJ2-2	CASTTGDRGLTGELFF	TGTGCCAGCACGACAGGGGACAGGGGGCTCACCGGGGAGCTGTTTTTT
-	TRBV29-1	-	TRBJ2-1	CSVEGSSRNEQFF	TGCAGCGTTGAGGGGAGTTCCCGGAATGAGCAGTTCTTC
TRBD1	TRBV3-1/TRBV3-2	-	TRBJ2-7	CASSQLGQGYEQYF	TGTGCCAGCAGCCAGTTGGGACAGGGCTACGAGCAGTACTTC
-	TRBV20-1	-	TRBJ2-3	CSASQARTDTQYF	TGCAGTGCTAGTCAAGCCCGCACAGATACGCAGTATTTT
-	TRBV27	-	TRBJ2-2	CASSHYQGTGELFF	TGTGCCAGCAGCCACTACCAGGGAACCGGGGAGCTGTTTTTT